This TCR beta chain derives from a study of blood T cell repertoires in COVID-19. Overall study: Collection of acute and convalescent COVID-19 samples took place in the United States, Italy and Spain. The cDNA or gDNA used as material had been derived from T cells, B-cell-depleted T cells, or PBMCs.

Germline-derived CDR1 and CDR2 are MNHEY and SMNVEV (reference sequence). Trimming at V came to 5 bases and at J to 3 bases, leaving 2 bases not matched to a gene. The CDR3 is 13 amino acids. As processed by the authors: Cell counts per sample came from amplifying reference gene primers. Assay: immunoSEQ multiplex PCR; the TCRdb copy retains only in-frame clones and omits some. The V and J calls and clone size come from that table; D and trimming were worked out from the DNA. The data hold fewer than 15,000 clones, with under 80% observed a single time. Sequencing used peripheral blood. The chain is built from TRBV27 and TRBJ1-1; 8 nucleotides agree with TRBD1. The TCR originated in an elderly woman with acute or convalescent COVID-19. The CDR3 bases are TGTGCCAGCAGTCGACAGGGGTACACTGAAGCTTTCTTT. It specifies CASSRQGYTEAFF.